The entry below gives a single T cell receptor beta chain sequence along with its context. J was trimmed by 0 bases and V by 1 base; bases with no gene match: 19. Germline V gives CDR1 SNHLY, CDR2 FYNNEI. CDR3 length: 21 amino acids. An input of 0.5 to 1 ug of RNA was subjected to reverse transcription using random hexamers. Multiplex immunoSEQ PCR targeted 54 Vbeta and 13 Jbeta TCR beta segments. TCRdb ran MiXCR on the immunoSEQ multiplex PCR reads and lists one entry per CDR3 protein. Of some 260,000 distinct CDR3 sequences in the sample, 80% to 90% were seen once. These data are taken from a study of CD8 T cells in Susac syndrome.

The chain recombines TRBV2 with TRBJ2-3; 7 nucleotides line up with TRBD2. The sequence came from a human donor with multiple sclerosis. The specimen sequenced was CD8+ T cells from PBMCs. The CDR3 sequence: CASSEVVWRLAETTSTDTQYF. CDR3 DNA: TGTGCCAGCAGTGAAGTGGTGTGGCGGCTAGCGGAAACCACTAGCACAGATACGCAGTATTTT. Looking up the rest from reference TRBV2 and TRBJ2-3 gives the full variable domain: EPEVTQTPSHQVTQMGQEVILRCVPISNHLYFYWYRQILGQKVEFLVSFYNNEISEKSEIFDDQFSVERPDGSNFTLKIRSTKLEDSAMYFCASSEVVWRLAETTSTDTQYFGPGTRLTVL.